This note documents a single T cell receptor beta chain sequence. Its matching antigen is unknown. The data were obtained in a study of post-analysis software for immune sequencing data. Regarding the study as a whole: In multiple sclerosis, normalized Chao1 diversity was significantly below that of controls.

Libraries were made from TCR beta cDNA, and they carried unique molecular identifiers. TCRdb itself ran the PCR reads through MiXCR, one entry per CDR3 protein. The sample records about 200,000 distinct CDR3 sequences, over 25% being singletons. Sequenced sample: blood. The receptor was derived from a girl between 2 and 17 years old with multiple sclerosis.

The CDR3, as DNA: TGTGCCAGCAGCATAGGAGCGGGAGCCCCCTCTGGGGCCAACGTCCTGACTTTC. Protein: CASSIGAGAPSGANVLTF. This chain joins TRBV21-1 and TRBJ2-6; the table calls TRBD2, which could not be checked here. TRBV21-1 is termed a pseudogene. This CDR3 comprises 18 residues.